This T cell receptor beta chain originates from a study of cytomegalovirus exposure and HLA in healthy donors. Study-wide findings and caveats: A few CMV-associated chains proved CMV antigen-specific in vitro. Associated with cytomegalovirus, according to the listing, were some 180 TCR beta chains.

Sequencing was performed with immunoSEQ multiplex PCR; in TCRdb, only in-frame clones are kept and a portion is missing. The sample shows about 220,000 clones, 75% to 95% of them seen only once. Of note for this clone: Its target is unknown.

The study drew the donors from its approximately 120-subject validation cohort, separate from the approximately 690-subject first cohort. The trim removed 5 bases at V and 5 bases at J, leaving 7 bases unmatched. Germline CDR1 reads SGHVS; CDR2 reads FNYEAQ. The CDR3 sequence is 15 residues long. The chain is built from TRBV7-6 and TRBJ2-5, with TRBD2 identical over 11 bases. Sample: PBMCs. This clonotype was sampled from a woman between 18 and 30 years old in good health and CMV-seronegative. CDR3 sequence (DNA): TGTGCCAGCAGCCCATTAGCGGGAGGGGTGGAGACCCAGTACTTC. Translated: CASSPLAGGVETQYF.